Listed below are T cell receptor beta chains from one sample, sequenced in a study of naive and memory T cell subsets. Each CDR3 protein is one row after TCRdb ran MiXCR on the UMI-ligation and nested PCR reads. In the table there are 150,000 or so distinct CDR3 sequences, roughly 20% of which are singletons. The sequencing sample was made of naive CD4+ T cells from blood. The origin of the receptors is a human donor in good health. Each CDR3 is given with its conserved first and last residue. Size values are once, few and many counts, or a class for expanded clones, and some rows have none.

J | V | size | CDR3
TRBJ2-2 | TRBV5-1 | many | CASSWRPRGPDANTGELFF
TRBJ2-1 | TRBV6-2/TRBV6-3 | - | CASSYSATGLGEQFF
TRBJ2-5 | TRBV7-3 | - | CASSPRTGRRQETQYF
TRBJ2-1 | TRBV29-1 | - | CSLRSSGTYNEQFF
TRBJ2-4 | TRBV28 | few | CASSFTLGGAGLAKNIQYF
TRBJ1-5 | TRBV4-2 | few | CASSQDTGDQPQHF
TRBJ2-7 | TRBV7-8 | - | CASSFGGRTTYEQYF
TRBJ1-5 | TRBV12-5 | - | CASGPILGQPQHF
TRBJ2-3 | TRBV7-9 | many | CASSPGAGGSDTQYF
TRBJ1-2 | TRBV2 | few | CASSVDRNYGYTF
TRBJ2-7 | TRBV7-9 | few | CASSEITGPNYEQYF
TRBJ1-4 | TRBV19 | - | CASSTPGQGNEKLFF
TRBJ2-3 | TRBV7-9 | few | CASSLAGVATDTQYF
TRBJ2-1 | TRBV20-1 | - | CSASSGTRSYNEQFF
TRBJ1-1 | TRBV5-1 | - | CASSLTGLNTEAFF
TRBJ2-1 | TRBV7-9 | - | CASSPFAGEGDNEQFF
TRBJ2-1 | TRBV5-4 | - | CASSEGTPREQFF
TRBJ2-4 | TRBV21-1 | few | CASSKKPKNIQYF
TRBJ2-7 | TRBV28 | - | CASSQNLPHEQYF
TRBJ2-1 | TRBV11-2 | many | CASSLDRDNEQFF
TRBJ1-1 | TRBV20-1 | few | CSAGRANTEAFF
TRBJ1-2 | TRBV20-1 | few | CSARDPTLRTGGYTF
TRBJ2-1 | TRBV7-2 | - | CASSLRGGPTEQFF
TRBJ2-7 | TRBV20-1 | - | CSARGVTYEQYF
TRBJ2-2 | TRBV25-1 | - | CASRTVGLAGTGELFF
TRBJ2-1 | TRBV11-2 | many | CASSLLTDNEQFF
TRBJ1-4 | TRBV18 | few | CASSPNRSNEKLFF
TRBJ1-3 | TRBV6-5 | - | CASSYSTGRENTIYF
TRBJ2-7 | TRBV28 | - | CASSRQRHSYEQYF
TRBJ2-3 | TRBV6-5 | few | CASSLAGLSTDTQYF
TRBJ2-7 | TRBV7-2 | - | CASSLQYTGEQYF
TRBJ2-3 | TRBV5-1 | once | CASSSKPDSGTDTQYF
TRBJ2-1 | TRBV5-6 | - | CASSRDRVCSYNEQFF
TRBJ2-2 | TRBV19 | few | CASSISQANTGELFF
TRBJ2-1 | TRBV11-2 | - | CASSSPREGMGQFF
TRBJ1-6 | TRBV6-5 | few | CASSYVWDRSNSPLHF
TRBJ2-2 | TRBV28 | - | CASRGTGELFF
TRBJ2-1 | TRBV28 | - | CASSLWDRPNEQFF
TRBJ2-3 | TRBV30 | many | CAWSFFRGVSSDTQYF
TRBJ2-3 | TRBV29-1 | - | CRDPRDSDTQYF